The clone carrying this T cell receptor (beta chain) has just one count. Here immunoSEQ multiplex PCR was the method, and the copy in TCRdb shows in-frame clones only, minus some. The data contain hundreds of thousands of clones, more than 80% of them singletons. V was cut by 4 bases and J by 2 bases, with 11 bases left in between. Germline loops: CDR1 SGHDN, CDR2 FVKESK. There are 14 residues in the CDR3. The sample originates from a study of blood T cell repertoires in COVID-19. About the research overall: COVID-19 samples collected from the United States, Italy and Spain covered acute and convalescent phases.

During active infection, Seattle patients enrolled and were then monitored through disease. The TCR was taken from a woman in her twenties or thirties with COVID-19, enrolled during active disease. The V gene is TRBV14, the J gene TRBJ2-5; D is ambiguous. The source material was peripheral blood. The CDR3 spells CASSLLDGQETQYF. Written as DNA, the CDR3 is TGTGCCAGCAGCCTGCTAGACGGACAAGAGACCCAGTACTTC.